The next 8 T cell receptor beta chains were all read from a single sample in a study of graft-versus-host responses after intestinal transplantation. Sequencing used immunoSEQ multiplex PCR; TCRdb keeps in-frame clones, though not all of them. The profile shows some 79,000 clones, around 90% of them singletons. These TCRs are of unknown antigen specificity. The sample was unstimulated CD4+ T cells sorted from spleen or lymph node cells, taken before intestinal transplant. Every receptor here comes from a human donor who received an intestinal transplant.

The chain combines TRBV4-1 with TRBJ1-5, with 11 bases identical to TRBD1. The germline V gene has CDR1 MGHRA and CDR2 YSYEKL. V was pared by 1 base and J by 7 bases, with 3 bases of the junction left unmatched. CDR3 length: 15 residues. The CDR3 DNA reads TGCGCCAGCAGCCAAGGGACAGGGGGCCGACAGCCCCAGCATTTT. Its translation is CASSQGTGGRQPQHF.

V gene TRBV27 combines with J gene TRBJ1-6; 7 bases align to TRBD1. Germline CDR1 MNHEY, CDR2 SMNVEV (reference sequence). The CDR3 extends over 14 amino acids. V trimming: 6 bases; J trimming: 7 bases; junction bases outside the gene matches: 6. DNA for the CDR3: TGTGCCAGCAGCGACAGGGTCCGAAATTCACCCCTCCACTTT. It translates to CASSDRVRNSPLHF.

This sequence joins TRBV13 and TRBJ2-7, with 11 bases identical to TRBD2. V dropped 5 bases and J dropped 7; count of bases not matched to a gene: 13. Germline CDR1 reads PRHDT; CDR2 reads FYEKMQ (reference sequence). CDR3 length: 16 amino acids. The CDR3 DNA sequence: TGTGCCAGCAGCACAAGACTAGCGGGACGGACGTGGGAGCAGTACTTC. Its protein product is CASSTRLAGRTWEQYF.

This chain links TRBV5-8 with TRBJ2-3; D is possibly TRBD2 (6 bases). Trimming cost V 5 bases and J 3 bases, with 10 bases left between them. Germline V gene data show CDR1 as SGHTS and CDR2 as YDEGEE. This CDR3 spans 13 amino acids. DNA for the CDR3: TGTGCCAGCAGACGACTAGGTACAGATACGCAGTATTTT. Residues: CASRRLGTDTQYF. Full variable domain (missing parts from reference TRBV5-8 and TRBJ2-3): EAGVTQSPTHLIKTRGQQATLRCSPISGHTSVYWYQQALGLGLQFLLWYDEGEERNRGNFPPRFSGRQFPNYSSELNVNALELEDSALYLCASRRLGTDTQYFGPGTRLTVL.

This clone was seen once. This sequence joins TRBV18 and TRBJ2-7; D is possibly TRBD1 (5 bases). This CDR3 is 13 amino acids long. Germline CDR1 reads KGHSH; CDR2 reads LQKENI. The V end lost 1 base, the J end lost 3 bases, and 7 bases lay between the germline ends. This chain's CDR3 is CASSPLDSYEQYF. The CDR3 coding sequence is TGTGCCAGCTCACCACTCGACAGCTACGAGCAGTACTTC. Full variable domain (missing parts from reference TRBV18 and TRBJ2-7): NAGVMQNPRHLVRRRGQEARLRCSPMKGHSHVYWYRQLPEEGLKFMVYLQKENIIDESGMPKERFSAEFPKEGPSILRIQQVVRGDSAAYFCASSPLDSYEQYFGPGTRLTVT.

This clone was counted once. The V and J genes are TRBV18 and TRBJ2-7; the D gene is possibly TRBD2 (6 bases). This CDR3 is built from 12 residues. V was clipped by 3 bases and J by 4 bases, with 7 bases between them. The germline CDR1 and CDR2 sequences are KGHSH and LQKENI. The CDR3 here is CASSPGTYEQYF. CDR3 nucleotide sequence: TGTGCCAGCTCACCTGGGACTTACGAGCAGTACTTC.

V usage is TRBV7-9 and J usage is TRBJ2-7, with 7 nucleotides matching TRBD1. The CDR3 is 17 amino acids. Germline loops: CDR1 SEHNR, CDR2 FQNEAQ (reference sequence). V lost 3 bases to trimming and J lost 5 bases; unmatched junction nucleotides: 16. This CDR3 reads CASSFPRQGGGTHEQYF. CDR3 DNA sequence: TGTGCCAGCAGCTTCCCCAGACAGGGTGGGGGTACCCACGAGCAGTACTTC.

This clone has just one count. The chain combines TRBV15 with TRBJ2-5; 8 nucleotides match TRBD1. The V gene end was trimmed by 5 bases and the J gene end by 4 bases; junction bases not matched to a gene: 3. This CDR3 spans 13 amino acids. Germline CDR1 LNHNV, CDR2 YYDKDF (reference sequence). The CDR3 DNA follows: TGTGCCACCAGCCTAGACAGGGGAGAGACCCAGTACTTC. Translating it yields CATSLDRGETQYF.